Presented here are 12 T cell receptor beta chains from one specimen sequenced in a study of spatial heterogeneity in lung cancer. TCRdb called the 5' RACE reads again in MiXCR, with one record for every CDR3 protein. The sample shows roughly 40,000 distinct CDR3 sequences, nearly 7% of them seen only once. The time point here: sample taken at primary tumor resection. The sequenced sample was PBMCs, obtained at surgery. Receptors were obtained from a female donor with early-stage non-small cell lung cancer.

This sequence joins TRBV10-2 and TRBJ2-3; 11 positions agree with TRBD2. From germline, CDR1 is WSHSY and CDR2 SAAADI. After removal of 6 bases from V and 5 bases from J, the junction contained 10 bases not matched to a gene. CDR3 length: 16 residues. The CDR3 nucleotides read TGCGCCAGCAGGCCTAGCGGGGGGAGGGTACGAGATACGCAGTATTTT. Translation: CASRPSGGRVRDTQYF.

This clonotype was counted ten times or more. The chain uses TRBV5-1 and TRBJ2-7; D may be TRBD1 (6 bases). Trimming took 4 bases from V and 6 from J, leaving 17 bases between them. The CDR3 loop spans 14 amino acids. Germline CDR1 SGHRS, CDR2 YFSETQ. The CDR3 loop reads CASSVGAGSGEQYF. CDR3 sequence (DNA): TGCGCCAGCAGCGTGGGGGCCGGGTCAGGCGAGCAGTACTTC.

This clonotype was detected ten times or more. This CDR3 is CASAGQNTEAFF. The CDR3 nucleotides are TGCGCCAGCGCCGGGCAAAACACTGAAGCTTTCTTT. The chain links TRBV5-1 to TRBJ1-1; D is undetermined. V gave up 7 bases and J gave up 2 bases, with 9 bases separating them. The CDR3 covers 12 residues. Looked up from germline, CDR1 is SGHRS and CDR2 is YFSETQ.

This clonotype was observed a handful of times. The V call is TRBV7-2, the J call TRBJ2-2; 7 bases are a match to TRBD1. J gave up 0 bases and V 5 bases, and 6 bases lay outside the gene matches. The germline V gene encodes CDR1 SGHTA and CDR2 FQGNSA. The CDR3 totals 16 residues. The CDR3 DNA sequence: TGTGCCAGCAGCCAGACAGGGTTCGCGAACACCGGGGAGCTGTTTTTT. This gives the protein CASSQTGFANTGELFF. The variable domain in full, completed from reference TRBV7-2 and TRBJ2-2, reads GAGVSQSPSNKVTEKGKDVELRCDPISGHTALYWYRQSLGQGLEFLIYFQGNSAPDKSGLPSDRFSAERTGGSVSTLTIQRTQQEDSAVYLCASSQTGFANTGELFFGEGSRLTVL.

This clonotype was recorded many times. The chain recombines TRBV18 with TRBJ2-7; D is possibly TRBD1 or TRBD2 (6 bases each). Germline V gives CDR1 KGHSH, CDR2 LQKENI. The CDR3 is made up of 17 amino acids. The V end was cut by 1 base, the J end by 4 bases, with 20 bases between. This CDR3 reads CASSPRRGGQSIYEQYF. CDR3 nucleotide sequence: TGTGCCAGCTCACCACGGAGGGGAGGACAGTCCATTTACGAGCAGTACTTC.

This clonotype was counted at least ten times. This chain uses TRBV7-2 with TRBJ2-5; 7 bases match TRBD2. V was pared by 0 bases and J by 3 bases, with 10 bases of the junction left unmatched. This CDR3 comprises 17 residues. CDR1 SGHTA and CDR2 FQGNSA come from the germline V gene. As DNA, the CDR3 is TGTGCCAGCAGCTTAGCCCCACTAGCGATCCCCAAAGAGACCCAGTACTTC. This gives the protein CASSLAPLAIPKETQYF.

This clonotype was counted at least ten times. V and J are TRBV29-1 and TRBJ2-1, with 8 bases identical to TRBD1. The CDR3 loop spans 18 amino acids. Germline lookup yields CDR1 SQVTM and CDR2 ANQGSEA. V dropped 8 bases and J dropped 1; count of bases not matched to a gene: 19. This CDR3 reads CSIRGTGETGASYNEQFF. The CDR3 region has the DNA TGCAGCATCCGCGGGACAGGAGAAACGGGGGCGTCCTACAATGAGCAGTTCTTC.

This clonotype was observed a handful of times. The rearrangement joins TRBV5-1 to TRBJ2-7; TRBD2 matches at 9 bases. The germline gives CDR1 SGHRS, CDR2 YFSETQ. The CDR3 contains 13 residues. The ends lost 4 bases at V and 7 bases at J; junction bases unmatched: 6. CDR3 coding DNA: TGCGCCAGCAGCCTAGCGGGACCGCGAGAGCAGTACTTC. Protein product: CASSLAGPREQYF.

This clonotype has a count of ten or more. This chain connects TRBV12-3 or TRBV12-4 to TRBJ2-3; unclear D gene. This CDR3 has 13 residues. V lost 7 bases and J lost 1, with 9 bases in between. CDR3 bases: TGTGCCAGCACTCGGTCGGGCACAGATACGCAGTATTTT. This encodes CASTRSGTDTQYF.

The chain is built from TRBV3-1 and TRBJ1-1, with D hard to call. The CDR3 consists of 15 residues. With 4 bases removed from V and 4 bases from J, the gap between germline ends came to 16 bases. Per germline, CDR1 LGHDT and CDR2 YNNKEL (reference sequence). The CDR3 DNA reads as TGTGCCAGCAGCCCAACGGCCTACATCGCCACTGAAGCTTTCTTT. Protein product: CASSPTAYIATEAFF. The full variable domain, with the rest looked up from reference TRBV3-1 and TRBJ1-1, is DTAVSQTPKYLVTQMGNDKSIKCEQNLGHDTMYWYKQDSKKFLKIMFSYNNKELIINETVPNRFSPKSPDKAHLNLHINSLELGDSAVYFCASSPTAYIATEAFFGQGTRLTVV.

Ten or more counts support this clonotype. CDR3 protein: CASSSEGTDTQYF. Here the CDR3 DNA reads TGCGCCAGCAGCTCCGAGGGCACAGATACGCAGTATTTT. The rearrangement uses TRBV5-1 and TRBJ2-3; no definite D call. Germline V gives CDR1 SGHRS, CDR2 YFSETQ. CDR3 length: 13 residues. The V and J ends lost 3 bases and 1 base respectively, with 6 bases between them.

This clonotype was seen a handful of times. The chain has TRBV20-1 and TRBJ2-5, with 8 bases fitting TRBD1. CDR3 length equals 13 residues. The V and J ends lost 5 bases and 3 bases, in that order; junction bases with no gene match: 5. CDR1 is DFQATT, CDR2 SNEGSKA, per germline (reference sequence). CDR3 in DNA: TGCAGTGCTGGGGACAGGCCAAAAGAGACCCAGTACTTC. This codes for CSAGDRPKETQYF.